These T cell receptor beta chains were read from a single sample in a study of blood T cell repertoires in COVID-19. Assay used: immunoSEQ multiplex PCR; TCRdb lists only in-frame clones, some missing. The sample yields around 67,000 clones, about nine tenths seen once. Sequenced input: peripheral blood. These receptors came from a man between 50 and 59 years old with active COVID-19. Both conserved end residues are part of each CDR3. The D gene is left open where the match is weak. Some rows have no size entry. The others give once, few or many, or a class for an expanded clone.

TRBJ2-7,TRBD2,.,TRBV28,TGTGCCAGCAGTTCCCCTATCGGTAGCGGGACCTACGAGCAGTACTTC,CASSSPIGSGTYEQYF
TRBJ1-4,TRBD1,.,TRBV7-2,TGTGCCAGCAGCTCGACAGGGCTTAATGAAAAACTGTTTTTT,CASSSTGLNEKLFF
TRBJ2-2,.,once,TRBV5-1,TGCGCCAGCAGCTTGCCGGGGGTCGGGGAGCTGTTTTTT,CASSLPGVGELFF
TRBJ1-1,.,.,TRBV15,TGTGCCACCAGCCGGTTATTAGGGGGGGAAGTTACTGAAACTTTCTTT,CATSRLLGGEVTETFF
TRBJ2-3,TRBD1,few,TRBV7-7,TGTGCTAGCAGCTTAGCAGGTCCTGACAGGGGGGCCGATACGCAGTATTTT,CASSLAGPDRGADTQYF
TRBJ2-1,.,.,TRBV19,TGTGCCAGTAGCAAACAGGGCGTAATGAGCAATGAGCAGTTCTTC,CASSKQGVMSNEQFF
TRBJ1-6,TRBD1,.,TRBV14,TGTGCCAGCAGCCGACAGGGGGGACTCTCACCCCTCCACTTT,CASSRQGGLSPLHF
TRBJ2-6,.,.,TRBV19,TGTGCCAGCGAGACTGGGGCCAACGTCCTGACTTTC,CASETGANVLTF
TRBJ1-5,.,.,TRBV5-4,TGTGCCAGCAGCTTGGATGGGGGGACGGGCAATCAGCCCCAGCATTTT,CASSLDGGTGNQPQHF
TRBJ2-1,TRBD2,.,TRBV14,TGTGCCAGCAGCCAATTCCAAGGACTAGCGGTTCGAAAGCCCCATGAGCAGTTCTTC,CASSQFQGLAVRKPHEQFF
TRBJ1-1,.,.,TRBV5-1,TGCGCCAGCAGCTTGAACAGGAACACTGAAGCTTTCTTT,CASSLNRNTEAFF
TRBJ2-3,.,.,TRBV27,TGTGCCAGCAGTTTACAATTCAGCGGCAGCACAGATACGCAGTATTTT,CASSLQFSGSTDTQYF
TRBJ2-7,.,.,TRBV5-1,TGCGCCAGCAGCCACTCCCACTCCTACGAGCAGTACTTC,CASSHSHSYEQYF
TRBJ1-1,TRBD1,.,TRBV28,TGTGCCAGCAGGGGGACAGGGTACACTGAAGCTTTCTTT,CASRGTGYTEAFF
TRBJ2-3,TRBD2,.,TRBV12-3/TRBV12-4,TGTGCCAGTCAGCGGGACCACACAGATACGCAGTATTTT,CASQRDHTDTQYF
TRBJ2-7,TRBD1,.,TRBV5-1,TGCGCCAGCAGCTTGGGTGGGACAGGGGGCTACGAGCAGTACTTC,CASSLGGTGGYEQYF
TRBJ1-4,.,.,TRBV4-3,TGCGCCAGCAGCCAAGAGGGTTGGGGGCGGGGGGCTAATGAAAAACTGTTTTTT,CASSQEGWGRGANEKLFF
TRBJ2-2,TRBD1,.,TRBV28,TGTGCCAGCAGTTTAGTAAGGACAGGGGGCACCGGGGAGCTGTTTTTT,CASSLVRTGGTGELFF
TRBJ1-2,.,.,TRBV30,TGTGCCTGGACCTTCCGGGACATGGCCTTTCGTGATGGCTACACCTTC,CAWTFRDMAFRDGYTF
TRBJ2-5,.,.,TRBV15,TGTGCCACCAGCAGAGTTGGGTTCGGAGAAGAGACCCAGTACTTC,CATSRVGFGEETQYF
TRBJ2-5,TRBD1,.,TRBV27,TGTGCCAGCAGTTTATATTGGGACAGGGCCCAAGAGACCCAGTACTTC,CASSLYWDRAQETQYF
TRBJ1-1,.,.,TRBV6-5,TGTGCCAGCGGTTCAGACAGCTCGAACACTGAAGCTTTCTTT,CASGSDSSNTEAFF
TRBJ2-1,TRBD2,medium-sized,TRBV4-3,TGCGCCAGCAGCCAAAAGCGGGAGTACAATGAGCAGTTCTTC,CASSQKREYNEQFF
TRBJ2-7,TRBD2,.,TRBV29-1,TGCAGCGTGTACCTAGGGACTAGCGGAGTCCCGTACTTC,CSVYLGTSGVPYF
TRBJ1-2,.,.,TRBV7-2,TGTGCCAGCAGCCCCCCCGCGCAAGCGGTAGGCTACACCTTC,CASSPPAQAVGYTF
TRBJ1-1,TRBD1,.,TRBV3-1/TRBV3-2,TGTGCCAGCAGCCCTCGGGACAGGGACACTGAAGCTTTCTTT,CASSPRDRDTEAFF
TRBJ2-5,.,.,TRBV5-6,TGTGCCAGCAGCTTGGGCGGCGGGGCCCGGGAGACCCAGTACTTC,CASSLGGGARETQYF
TRBJ2-1,TRBD2,.,TRBV11-2,TGTGCCAGCAGCTTAGGCGGGAGCCACCGTGAGCAGTTCTTC,CASSLGGSHREQFF
TRBJ2-2,.,.,TRBV12-1,TGTGCCAGCAGCTTTGAAGGGGGCGCGGGGACCGGGGAGCTGTTTTTT,CASSFEGGAGTGELFF
TRBJ2-7,.,once,TRBV29-1,TGCAGCGTTGAGACGGGGGACTACGAGCAGTACTTC,CSVETGDYEQYF
TRBJ2-7,TRBD1,once,TRBV4-3,TGCGCCAGCAGCCCGGGACAGGGTAACGAGCAGTACTTC,CASSPGQGNEQYF
TRBJ2-1,.,once,TRBV11-2,TGTGCCAGCAGCCCGAGCTACAATGAGCAGTTCTTC,CASSPSYNEQFF
TRBJ1-4,.,once,TRBV5-6,TGTGCCAGCAGCAGAAGGGAGACTAATGAAAAACTGTTTTTT,CASSRRETNEKLFF
TRBJ2-5,.,.,TRBV11-2,TGTGCCAGCAGCTTAGATCCCGCGTCAGAGGGGACCCAGTACTTC,CASSLDPASEGTQYF
TRBJ2-1,.,.,TRBV3-1/TRBV3-2,TGTGCCAGTTGGGGCTTCAATGAGCAGTTCTTC,CASWGFNEQFF
TRBJ1-1,.,.,TRBV6-1,TGTGCCAGCAGTGAAGGGCGGGTGGGCAACACTGAAGCTTTCTTT,CASSEGRVGNTEAFF
TRBJ1-1,.,.,TRBV18,TGTGCCAGCTCACAAACCGGGAGGGTGATGAACACTGAAGCTTTCTTT,CASSQTGRVMNTEAFF
TRBJ2-6,.,.,TRBV19,TGTGCCAGCCGGACAGCCCTCACTGGGGCCAACGTCCTGACTTTC,CASRTALTGANVLTF
TRBJ2-5,TRBD2,.,TRBV5-6,TGTGCCAGCAGCTTGGTAGCGGGAGTTGAGACCCAGTACTTC,CASSLVAGVETQYF
TRBJ2-3,TRBD2,.,TRBV4-3,TGCGCCAGCAGCTCACTAGCGACAAGTCGGACGCAGTATTTT,CASSSLATSRTQYF
TRBJ2-7,.,.,TRBV2,TGTGCCAGCAGTGAAGGCAGGGCGGGAGAGCAGTACTTC,CASSEGRAGEQYF
TRBJ1-2,TRBD1,.,TRBV18,TGTGCCAGCTCCACGAACGCAGGGGGCGCCGGCTATGGCTACACCTTC,CASSTNAGGAGYGYTF
TRBJ2-6,.,.,TRBV10-1,TGCGCCAGCAGTGATAGAGGAAATTCTGGGGCCAACGTCCTGACTTTC,CASSDRGNSGANVLTF
TRBJ2-1,TRBD2,.,TRBV7-3,TGTGCCAGCAGCTTAAAGGCCGATTTAGCGGGAGGGGTCAATGAGCAGTTCTTC,CASSLKADLAGGVNEQFF
TRBJ1-6,.,.,TRBV6-5,TGTGCCAGCTCGCAGGGGCCCTCCTATAATTCACCCCTCCACTTT,CASSQGPSYNSPLHF
TRBJ2-3,TRBD1,.,TRBV19,TGTGCCAGTAGTCCCGAGGGGGCTAGCACAGATACGCAGTATTTT,CASSPEGASTDTQYF
TRBJ2-7,TRBD1,.,TRBV6-1,TGTGCCAGCAGTGAAGCGGGACAGGGGGCAGGGTACGAGCAGTACTTC,CASSEAGQGAGYEQYF
TRBJ2-3,.,.,TRBV5-1,TGCGCCACCTCACAGGGAGCCCTTTCGACAGATACGCAGTATTTT,CATSQGALSTDTQYF
TRBJ1-1,TRBD1,.,TRBV5-1,TGCGCCAGCAGCTTTTCACAGGGGATGGATGAAGCTTTCTTT,CASSFSQGMDEAFF
TRBJ1-2,TRBD1,.,TRBV2,TGTGCCAGCAGGGACAGGGGTAACTATGGCTACACCTTC,CASRDRGNYGYTF
TRBJ2-7,TRBD2,.,TRBV7-7,TGTGCCAGCAGCCCCCGACTAGCGGCCTCCTACGAGCAGTACTTC,CASSPRLAASYEQYF
TRBJ2-1,.,.,TRBV5-1,TGCGCCAGCAGCTTGTTCCCCAGTAACAATGAGCAGTTCTTC,CASSLFPSNNEQFF